This T cell receptor beta chain was identified in a study of tumor-infiltrating lymphocytes in primary liver carcinoma. Study in general: Read depth, roughly 3.5 to 7.13 million productive TCRbeta reads, did not differ significantly between tissues.

TCR beta cDNA was made from 400 to 500 ng total RNA with a constant-region primer. Employing slightly modified ARM-PCR, three nested multiplex PCR rounds were run, and these gave rise to the TCR beta libraries. TRBV1-TRBV30 forward and Cbeta reverse primers drove the first two roughly 10-cycle rounds. TCRdb itself ran the multiplex PCR reads through MiXCR, one entry per CDR3 protein. The sample holds 310,000 or so distinct CDR3 sequences, 50% to 60% seen once. Findings and limits, study-wide: Tumors significantly exceeded blood in top-250-clone fraction (p = 0.039). Lesser overlap characterized tumor-adjacent and tumor-blood pairs relative to tumor region pairs. Since sampling was bulk and unsorted, CD4+ and CD8+ repertoires were not compared.

Turning to this clonotype: The antigen is undetermined. At one end, the junction sequence differs from germline, possibly due to a read error.

The CDR3 runs to 13 residues. CDR1 is SEHNR, CDR2 FQNEAQ, per germline (reference sequence). Out of unsorted whole blood came the blood RNA, and germline DNA was extracted as well. The chain employs TRBV7-9 and TRBJ2-1, with D possibly being TRBD2 (5 bases). Specimen: peripheral blood. The receptor's source is a woman younger than 45 with primary liver carcinoma and hepatitis B virus infection. CDR3 sequence reads: CACSLAGYNEQFF. CDR3 nucleotides: TGTGCCTGCAGCTTGGCGGGTTACAATGAGCAGTTCTTC.